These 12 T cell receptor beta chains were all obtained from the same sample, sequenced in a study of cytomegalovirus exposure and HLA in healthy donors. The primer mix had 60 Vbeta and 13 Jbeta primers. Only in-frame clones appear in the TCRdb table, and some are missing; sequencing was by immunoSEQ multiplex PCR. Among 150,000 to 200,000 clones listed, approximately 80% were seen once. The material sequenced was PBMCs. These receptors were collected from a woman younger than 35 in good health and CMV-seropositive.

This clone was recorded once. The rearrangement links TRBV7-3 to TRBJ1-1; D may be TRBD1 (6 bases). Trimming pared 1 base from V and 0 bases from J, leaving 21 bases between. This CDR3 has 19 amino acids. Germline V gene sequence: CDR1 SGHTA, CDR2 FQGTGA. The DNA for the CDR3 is TGTGCCAGCAGCTTAATCGGGACACCATCTCCTTTAATGAACACTGAAGCTTTCTTT. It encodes CASSLIGTPSPLMNTEAFF.

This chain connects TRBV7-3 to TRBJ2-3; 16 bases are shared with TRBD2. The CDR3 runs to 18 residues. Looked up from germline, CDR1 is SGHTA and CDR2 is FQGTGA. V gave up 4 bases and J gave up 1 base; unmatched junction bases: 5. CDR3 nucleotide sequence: TGTGCCAGCAGCTGGGGGACTAGCGGGGGGGCCGGCACAGATACGCAGTATTTT. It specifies CASSWGTSGGAGTDTQYF.

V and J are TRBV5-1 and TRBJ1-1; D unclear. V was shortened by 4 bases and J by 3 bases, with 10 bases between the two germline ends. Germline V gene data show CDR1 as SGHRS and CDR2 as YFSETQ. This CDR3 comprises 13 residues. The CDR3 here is CASSIFQDTEAFF. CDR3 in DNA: TGCGCCAGCAGCATCTTTCAGGACACTGAAGCTTTCTTT.

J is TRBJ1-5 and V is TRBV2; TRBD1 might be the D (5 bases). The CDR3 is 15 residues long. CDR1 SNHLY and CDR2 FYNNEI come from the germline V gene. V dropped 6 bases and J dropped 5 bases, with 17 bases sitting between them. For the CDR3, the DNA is TGTGCCAGCAGAGCGACAGTGGAAAATTATCAGCCCCAGCATTTT. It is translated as CASRATVENYQPQHF. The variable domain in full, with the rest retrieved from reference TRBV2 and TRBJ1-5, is EPEVTQTPSHQVTQMGQEVILRCVPISNHLYFYWYRQILGQKVEFLVSFYNNEISEKSEIFDDQFSVERPDGSNFTLKIRSTKLEDSAMYFCASRATVENYQPQHFGDGTRLSIL.

CDR3 protein: CASRDRGGTNEKLFF. The CDR3 DNA reads as TGTGCCAGCAGGGACAGGGGGGGAACTAATGAAAAACTGTTTTTT. V is TRBV2 and J is TRBJ1-4; 10 bases agree with TRBD1. Unmatched junction bases numbered 2, after V lost 6 bases and J lost 1 base. The V gene's germline CDR1 is SNHLY and CDR2 FYNNEI. This CDR3 spans 15 amino acids.

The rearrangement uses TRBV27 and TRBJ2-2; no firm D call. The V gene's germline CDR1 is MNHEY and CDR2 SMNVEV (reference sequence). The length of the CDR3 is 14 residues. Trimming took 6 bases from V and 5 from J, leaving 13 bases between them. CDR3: CASRPKARTGELFF. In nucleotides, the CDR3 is TGTGCCAGCAGACCGAAAGCTCGGACCGGGGAGCTGTTTTTT.

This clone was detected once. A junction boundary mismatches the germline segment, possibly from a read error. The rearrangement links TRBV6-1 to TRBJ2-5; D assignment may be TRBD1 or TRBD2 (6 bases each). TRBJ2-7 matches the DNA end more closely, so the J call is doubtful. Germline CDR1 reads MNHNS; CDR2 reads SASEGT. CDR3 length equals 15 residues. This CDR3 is CASREGGRPSYEQYF. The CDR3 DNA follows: TGTGCCAGCCGTGAGGGGGGTCGCCCTTCCTACGAGCAGTACTTC.

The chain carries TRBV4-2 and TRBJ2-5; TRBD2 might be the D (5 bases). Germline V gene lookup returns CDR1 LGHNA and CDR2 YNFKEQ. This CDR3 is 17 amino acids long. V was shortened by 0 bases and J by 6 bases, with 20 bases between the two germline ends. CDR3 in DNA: TGTGCCAGCAGCCAAGATGAGAGAGGAAGGGAGCTGAAGACCCAGTACTTC. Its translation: CASSQDERGRELKTQYF.

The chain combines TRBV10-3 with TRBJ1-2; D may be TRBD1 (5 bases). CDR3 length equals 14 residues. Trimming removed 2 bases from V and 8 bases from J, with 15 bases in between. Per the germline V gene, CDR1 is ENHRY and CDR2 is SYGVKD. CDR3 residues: CAISETSRGDGYTF. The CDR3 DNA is TGTGCCATCAGTGAGACGTCTCGCGGGGACGGCTACACCTTC.

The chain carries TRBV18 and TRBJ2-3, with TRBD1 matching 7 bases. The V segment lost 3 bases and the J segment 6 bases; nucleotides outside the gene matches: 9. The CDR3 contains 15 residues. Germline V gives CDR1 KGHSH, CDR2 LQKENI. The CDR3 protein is CASSPRQGSADTQYF. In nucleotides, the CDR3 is TGTGCCAGCTCACCCCGACAGGGTTCGGCGGATACGCAGTATTTT.

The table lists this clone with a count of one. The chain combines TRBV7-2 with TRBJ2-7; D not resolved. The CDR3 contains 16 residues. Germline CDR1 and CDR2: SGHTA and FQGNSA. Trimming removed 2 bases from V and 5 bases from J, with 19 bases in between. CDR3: CASSLFFRNDGDEQYF. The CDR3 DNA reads TGTGCCAGCAGCTTATTTTTCCGAAATGATGGAGACGAGCAGTACTTC.

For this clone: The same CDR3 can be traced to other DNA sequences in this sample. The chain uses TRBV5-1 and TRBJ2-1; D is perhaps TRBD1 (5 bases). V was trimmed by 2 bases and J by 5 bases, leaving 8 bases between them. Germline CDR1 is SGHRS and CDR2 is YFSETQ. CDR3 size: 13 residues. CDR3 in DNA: TGCGCCAGCAGCTTAGCAGGGAACAATGAGCAGTTCTTC. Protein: CASSLAGNNEQFF.